The next 15 T cell receptor beta chains were all read from a single sample in a study of technical replicates of blood from a handful of donors. Profiling relied on immunoSEQ multiplex PCR, and the TCRdb table lists in-frame clones only, not all of them. Of over 80,000 clones listed, roughly 96% are singletons. Sequencing was performed on T cells isolated from PBMCs. These receptors were collected from a human donor in good health.

The chain is built from TRBV2 and TRBJ1-5; 9 positions agree with TRBD1. The CDR3 has 14 residues. The V and J ends lost 6 bases and 5 bases, in that order; junction bases with no gene match: 5. Germline-derived CDR1 and CDR2 are SNHLY and FYNNEI. This chain's CDR3 is CASRPRQGDQPQHF. In DNA, the CDR3 is TGTGCCAGCAGACCTAGACAGGGGGATCAGCCCCAGCATTTT.

The CDR3 sequence is CASSPTGYATEAFF. CDR3 bases: TGTGCCAGCAGTCCAACAGGGTACGCCACTGAAGCTTTCTTT. The V gene is TRBV27, the J gene TRBJ1-1, with D tentatively TRBD1 (6 bases). The germline V and J ends were trimmed by 5 bases and 4 bases, with 14 bases remaining between them. CDR3 length equals 14 residues. Germline CDR1 reads MNHEY; CDR2 reads SMNVEV (reference sequence).

The V and J genes are TRBV7-2 and TRBJ1-1; 11 positions match TRBD1. The V gene's germline CDR1 is SGHTA and CDR2 FQGNSA. This CDR3 contains 17 residues. V shed 5 bases and J 3 bases; nucleotides not matched to a gene: 11. The CDR3 nucleotides are TGTGCCAGCAGCCCCCGGACAGGGGGCAGGCTGGACACTGAAGCTTTCTTT. Translating it yields CASSPRTGGRLDTEAFF.

This clone was seen just once. The chain carries TRBV9 and TRBJ2-7; the match to TRBD2 covers 7 bases. The V and J ends lost 0 bases and 3 bases, in that order; junction bases with no gene match: 3. The CDR3 consists of 14 residues. Germline V gives CDR1 SGDLS, CDR2 YYNGEE. Here the CDR3 DNA reads TGTGCCAGCAGCGTAGGACTAGCATTCTACGAGCAGTACTTC. It yields the protein CASSVGLAFYEQYF.

This clone was observed once. The chain couples TRBV29-1 to TRBJ1-2; D gene ambiguous. CDR3 length: 12 residues. Germline loops: CDR1 SQVTM, CDR2 ANQGSEA. The V and J ends lost 4 bases and 3 bases respectively, with 9 bases between them. The CDR3 is CSVANIDYGYTF. The CDR3 DNA is TGCAGCGTTGCCAACATCGACTATGGCTACACCTTC.

The CDR3 sequence is CASSSDREIIYEQYF. The DNA for the CDR3 is TGTGCCAGCAGTTCCGACAGGGAAATTATCTACGAGCAGTACTTC. The chain recombines TRBV6-6 with TRBJ2-7; 7 positions match TRBD1. The germline CDR1 and CDR2 sequences are MNHNY and SVGAGI (reference sequence). CDR3 length: 15 amino acids. The trim removed 4 bases at V and 3 bases at J, leaving 9 bases unmatched.

The J gene is TRBJ2-7, the V gene TRBV11-3, with 10 nucleotides matching TRBD1. The CDR3 runs to 14 residues. V lost 5 bases, J lost 4 bases, and 5 bases stayed unmatched. Germline CDR1 and CDR2: SGHNT and YENEEA. The CDR3, as DNA: TGTGCCAGCAGCCACCCGGGACAGGGGTACGAGCAGTACTTC. Translating gives CASSHPGQGYEQYF.

V gene TRBV29-1 combines with J gene TRBJ2-7, with 10 bases lining up with TRBD2. The CDR3 totals 15 residues. V was clipped by 2 bases and J by 2 bases; unmatched bases: 6. Germline CDR1 is SQVTM and CDR2 is ANQGSEA. The CDR3 spells CSVESLAGMTYEQYF. The CDR3 bases are TGCAGCGTTGAATCACTAGCGGGAATGACCTACGAGCAGTACTTC.

This chain connects TRBV27 to TRBJ2-3; TRBD2 agrees at 7 bases. The germline V gene has CDR1 MNHEY and CDR2 SMNVEV (reference sequence). Losses at the gene ends were 8 bases for V and 1 base for J; bases not matched to a gene: 6. CDR3 length: 14 residues. CDR3 sequence: CASGQGLRTDTQYF. In nucleotides, the CDR3 is TGTGCCAGCGGGCAGGGACTACGCACAGATACGCAGTATTTT.

The V gene is TRBV19, the J gene TRBJ2-7, with D possibly matching TRBD2 (6 bases). Germline CDR1 LNHDA, CDR2 SQIVND (reference sequence). The CDR3 covers 13 residues. V lost 3 bases and J 6 bases, leaving 12 bases between the germline ends. Written as DNA, the CDR3 is TGTGCCAGTAGTATGGGATCTAGCGCCGAGCAGTACTTC. Translation: CASSMGSSAEQYF.

This chain joins TRBV30 and TRBJ1-4; D is unclear. This CDR3 region has 14 residues. CDR1 is GTSNPN and CDR2 is SVGIG in the germline V gene (reference sequence). Trimming cost V 0 bases and J 0 bases, with 5 bases left between them. The CDR3 is CAWSVSATNEKLFF. CDR3 in DNA: TGTGCCTGGAGTGTATCCGCAACTAATGAAAAACTGTTTTTT.

V and J are TRBV10-2 and TRBJ1-2, with D tentatively TRBD1 (6 bases). Trimming cost V 4 bases and J 3 bases, with 6 bases left between them. The CDR3 length is 12 residues. The germline V gene encodes CDR1 WSHSY and CDR2 SAAADI. The DNA of the CDR3 is TGCGCCAGCAGTGGACAGGACTATGGCTACACCTTC. It specifies CASSGQDYGYTF.

The CDR3 coding sequence is TGTGCCAGCGGGGGTGCGGGGCGGCTTACCTACAATGAGCAGTTCTTC. Translating it yields CASGGAGRLTYNEQFF. J is TRBJ2-1 and V is TRBV7-9; a weak D match, TRBD2 (6 bases). Trimming removed 8 bases at V and 2 bases at J, with 19 bases between. This CDR3 spans 16 amino acids. CDR1 is SEHNR and CDR2 is FQNEAQ in the germline V gene (reference sequence).

The chain has TRBV28 and TRBJ1-5, with D unclear. CDR1 is MDHEN and CDR2 is SYDVKM in the germline V gene. The V end lost 2 bases, the J end lost 2 bases, and 4 bases lay between the germline ends. The CDR3 is 13 residues long. The CDR3 DNA reads as TGTGCCAGCAGTTTACAGGGCAATCAGCCCCAGCATTTT. It is translated as CASSLQGNQPQHF.

This clone was detected once. This chain joins TRBV14 and TRBJ2-7; no reliable D call. Germline V lookup: CDR1 SGHDN, CDR2 FVKESK. The CDR3 is 10 residues long. The V gene lost 8 bases and the J gene lost 6 bases, with 8 bases spanning the gap. CDR3 sequence: CASRYFEQYF. Written as DNA, the CDR3 is TGTGCCAGCCGCTATTTCGAGCAGTACTTC.